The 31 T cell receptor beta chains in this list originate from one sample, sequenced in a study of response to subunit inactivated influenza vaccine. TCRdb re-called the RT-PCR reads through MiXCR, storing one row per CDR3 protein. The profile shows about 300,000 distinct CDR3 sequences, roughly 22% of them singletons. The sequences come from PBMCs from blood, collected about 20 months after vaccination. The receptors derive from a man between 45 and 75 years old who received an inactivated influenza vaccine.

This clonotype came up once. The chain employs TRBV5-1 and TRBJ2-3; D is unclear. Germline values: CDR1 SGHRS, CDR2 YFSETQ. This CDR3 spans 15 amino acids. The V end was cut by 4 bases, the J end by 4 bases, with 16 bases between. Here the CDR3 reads CASSPDGLRADTQYF. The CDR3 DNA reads TGCGCCAGCAGCCCGGACGGCCTTCGGGCAGATACGCAGTATTTT.

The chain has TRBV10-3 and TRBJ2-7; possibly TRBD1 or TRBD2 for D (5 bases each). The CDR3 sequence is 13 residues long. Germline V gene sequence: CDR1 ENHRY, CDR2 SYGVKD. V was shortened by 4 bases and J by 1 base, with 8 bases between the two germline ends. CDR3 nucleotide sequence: TGTGCCATCAGTGTTGGGGGATCCTACGAGCAGTACTTC. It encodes CAISVGGSYEQYF.

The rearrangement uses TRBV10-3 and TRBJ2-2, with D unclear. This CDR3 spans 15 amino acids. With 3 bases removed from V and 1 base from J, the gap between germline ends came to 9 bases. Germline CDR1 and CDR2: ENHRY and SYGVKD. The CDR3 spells CAISDSPQNTGELFF. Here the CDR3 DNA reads TGTGCCATCAGTGATAGCCCCCAGAACACCGGGGAGCTGTTTTTT.

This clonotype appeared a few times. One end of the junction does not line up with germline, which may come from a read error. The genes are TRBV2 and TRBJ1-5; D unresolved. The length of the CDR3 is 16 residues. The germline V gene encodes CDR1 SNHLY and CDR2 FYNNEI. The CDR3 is CASSKAESFSNQPQHF. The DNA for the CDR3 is TGTGCCAGCAGTAAAGCCGAATCTTTTAGCAATCAGCCCCAGCATTTT.

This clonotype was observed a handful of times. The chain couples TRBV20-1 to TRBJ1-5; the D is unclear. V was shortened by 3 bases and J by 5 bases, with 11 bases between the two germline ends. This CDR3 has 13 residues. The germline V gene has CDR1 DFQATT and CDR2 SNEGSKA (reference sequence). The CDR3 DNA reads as TGCAGTGCTAGGTTTCAGCTAGATCAGCCCCAGCATTTT. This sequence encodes CSARFQLDQPQHF.

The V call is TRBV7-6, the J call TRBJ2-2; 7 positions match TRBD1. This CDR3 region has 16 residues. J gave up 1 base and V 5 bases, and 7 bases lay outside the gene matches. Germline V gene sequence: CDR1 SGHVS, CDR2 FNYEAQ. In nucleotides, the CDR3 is TGTGCCAGCAGCCTCACGACAGGGCTGAACACCGGGGAGCTGTTTTTT. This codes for CASSLTTGLNTGELFF.

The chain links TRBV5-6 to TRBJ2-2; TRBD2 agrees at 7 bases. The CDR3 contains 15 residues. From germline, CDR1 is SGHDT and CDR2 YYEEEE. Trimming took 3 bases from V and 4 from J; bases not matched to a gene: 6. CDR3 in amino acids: CASSWDYRGTGELFF. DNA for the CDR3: TGTGCCAGCAGCTGGGACTATCGCGGCACCGGGGAGCTGTTTTTT. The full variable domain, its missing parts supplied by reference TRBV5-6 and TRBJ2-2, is DAGVTQSPTHLIKTRGQQVTLRCSPKSGHDTVSWYQQALGQGPQFIFQYYEEEERQRGNFPDRFSGHQFPNYSSELNVNALLLGDSALYLCASSWDYRGTGELFFGEGSRLTVL.

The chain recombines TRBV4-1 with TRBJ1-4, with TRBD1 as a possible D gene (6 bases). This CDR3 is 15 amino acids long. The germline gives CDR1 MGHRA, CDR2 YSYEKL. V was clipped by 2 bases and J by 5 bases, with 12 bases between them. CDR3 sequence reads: CASSQSGQPNEKLFF. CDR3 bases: TGCGCCAGCAGCCAATCGGGACAACCGAATGAAAAACTGTTTTTT.

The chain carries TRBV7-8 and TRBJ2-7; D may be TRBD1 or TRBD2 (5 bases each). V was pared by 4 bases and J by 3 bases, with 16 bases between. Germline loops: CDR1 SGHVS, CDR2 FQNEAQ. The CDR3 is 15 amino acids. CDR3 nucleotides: TGTGCCAGCAGCTCATTGGACGGGGCCGTCTACGAGCAGTACTTC. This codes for CASSSLDGAVYEQYF. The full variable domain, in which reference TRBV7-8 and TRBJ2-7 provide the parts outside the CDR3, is GAGVSQSPRYKVAKRGQDVALRCDPISGHVSLFWYQQALGQGPEFLTYFQNEAQLDKSGLPSDRFFAERPEGSVSTLKIQRTQQEDSAVYLCASSSLDGAVYEQYFGPGTRLTVT.

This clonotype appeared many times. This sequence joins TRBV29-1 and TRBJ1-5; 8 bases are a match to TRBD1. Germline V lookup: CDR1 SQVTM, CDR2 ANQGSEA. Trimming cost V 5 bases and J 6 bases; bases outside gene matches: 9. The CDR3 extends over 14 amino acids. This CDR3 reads CSVTTGGSGQPQHF. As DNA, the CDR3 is TGCAGCGTTACTACAGGGGGGTCAGGTCAGCCCCAGCATTTT.

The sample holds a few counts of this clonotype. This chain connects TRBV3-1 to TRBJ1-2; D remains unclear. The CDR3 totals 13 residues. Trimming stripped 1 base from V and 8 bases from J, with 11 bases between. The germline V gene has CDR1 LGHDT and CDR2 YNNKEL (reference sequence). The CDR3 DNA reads TGTGCCAGCAGCCAAGGTAAAGGACGAGGCTACACCTTC. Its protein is CASSQGKGRGYTF.

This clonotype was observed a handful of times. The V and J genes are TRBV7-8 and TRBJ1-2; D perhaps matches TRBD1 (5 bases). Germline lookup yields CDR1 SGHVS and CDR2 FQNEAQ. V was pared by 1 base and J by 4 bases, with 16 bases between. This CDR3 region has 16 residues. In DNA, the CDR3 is TGTGCCAGCAGCTTAGGCGGACAAGACGGCTCCTATGGCTACACCTTC. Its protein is CASSLGGQDGSYGYTF.

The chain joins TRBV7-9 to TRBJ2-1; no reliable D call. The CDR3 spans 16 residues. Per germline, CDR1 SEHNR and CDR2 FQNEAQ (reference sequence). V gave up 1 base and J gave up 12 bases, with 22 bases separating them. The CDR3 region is CASSLDLEARTPTQFF. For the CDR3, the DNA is TGTGCCAGCAGCTTAGACCTTGAGGCCAGGACCCCCACGCAGTTCTTC.

The DNA for the CDR3 is TGTGCCAGCAGCTCCCGACATCCCTACGAGCAGTACTTC. Protein: CASSSRHPYEQYF. V and J are TRBV7-2 and TRBJ2-7; D uncertain. Trimming took off 4 bases at V and 2 bases at J, with 9 bases between the two ends. The CDR3 runs to 13 residues. Germline V gives CDR1 SGHTA, CDR2 FQGNSA.

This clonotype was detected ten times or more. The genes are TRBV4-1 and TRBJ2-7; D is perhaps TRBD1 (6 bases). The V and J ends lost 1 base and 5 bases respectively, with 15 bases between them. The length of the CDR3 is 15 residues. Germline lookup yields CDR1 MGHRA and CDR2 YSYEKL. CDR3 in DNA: TGCGCCAGCAGCCAAGCTGCAGGGGTAATGGACGAGCAGTACTTC. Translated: CASSQAAGVMDEQYF.

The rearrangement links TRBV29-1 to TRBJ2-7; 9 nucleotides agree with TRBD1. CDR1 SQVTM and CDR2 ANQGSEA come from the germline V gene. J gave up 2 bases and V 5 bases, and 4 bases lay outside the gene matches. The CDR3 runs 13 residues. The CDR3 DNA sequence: TGCAGCGTTTCCGGGACAGGGCCCTACGAGCAGTACTTC. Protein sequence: CSVSGTGPYEQYF.

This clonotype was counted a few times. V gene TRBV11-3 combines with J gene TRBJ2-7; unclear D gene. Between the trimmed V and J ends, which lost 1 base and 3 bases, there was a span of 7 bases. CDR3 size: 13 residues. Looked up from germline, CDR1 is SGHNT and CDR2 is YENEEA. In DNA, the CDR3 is TGTGCCAGCAGCTTAGGCACTTTCTACGAGCAGTACTTC. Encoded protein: CASSLGTFYEQYF. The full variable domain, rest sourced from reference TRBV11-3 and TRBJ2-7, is EAGVVQSPRYKIIEKKQPVAFWCNPISGHNTLYWYLQNLGQGPELLIRYENEEAVDDSQLPKDRFSAERLKGVDSTLKIQPAELGDSAVYLCASSLGTFYEQYFGPGTRLTVT.

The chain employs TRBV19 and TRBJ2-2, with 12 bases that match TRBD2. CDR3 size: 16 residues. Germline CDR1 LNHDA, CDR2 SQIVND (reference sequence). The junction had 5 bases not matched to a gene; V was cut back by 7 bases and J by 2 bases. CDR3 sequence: CASNRLAGVNTGELFF. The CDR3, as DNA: TGTGCCAGTAACAGACTAGCGGGAGTTAACACCGGGGAGCTGTTTTTT. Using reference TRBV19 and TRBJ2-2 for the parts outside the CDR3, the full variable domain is DGGITQSPKYLFRKEGQNVTLSCEQNLNHDAMYWYRQDPGQGLRLIYYSQIVNDFQKGDIAEGYSVSREKKESFPLTVTSAQKNPTAFYLCASNRLAGVNTGELFFGEGSRLTVL.

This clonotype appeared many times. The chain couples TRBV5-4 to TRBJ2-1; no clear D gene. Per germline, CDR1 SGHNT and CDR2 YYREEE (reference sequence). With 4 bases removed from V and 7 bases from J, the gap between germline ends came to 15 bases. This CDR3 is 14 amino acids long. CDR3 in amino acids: CASSPHPGSNEQFF. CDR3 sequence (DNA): TGTGCCAGCAGCCCCCACCCTGGTAGTAATGAGCAGTTCTTC. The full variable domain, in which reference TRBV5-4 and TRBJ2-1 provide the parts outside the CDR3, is ETGVTQSPTHLIKTRGQQVTLRCSSQSGHNTVSWYQQALGQGPQFIFQYYREEENGRGNFPPRFSGLQFPNYSSELNVNALELDDSALYLCASSPHPGSNEQFFGPGTRLTVL.

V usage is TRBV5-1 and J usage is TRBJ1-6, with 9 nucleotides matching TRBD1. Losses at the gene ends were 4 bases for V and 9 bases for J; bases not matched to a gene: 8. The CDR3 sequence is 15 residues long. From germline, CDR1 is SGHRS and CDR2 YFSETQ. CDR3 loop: CASSDAGTGSSPLHF. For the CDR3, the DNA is TGCGCCAGCAGCGACGCGGGGACAGGGAGTTCACCCCTCCACTTT.

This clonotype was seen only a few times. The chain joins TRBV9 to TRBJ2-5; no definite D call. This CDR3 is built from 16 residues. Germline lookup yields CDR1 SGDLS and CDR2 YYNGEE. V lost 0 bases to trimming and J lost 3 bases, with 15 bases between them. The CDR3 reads CASSVGFGSRKETQYF. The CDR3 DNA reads TGTGCCAGCAGCGTAGGATTTGGGTCGCGTAAAGAGACCCAGTACTTC.

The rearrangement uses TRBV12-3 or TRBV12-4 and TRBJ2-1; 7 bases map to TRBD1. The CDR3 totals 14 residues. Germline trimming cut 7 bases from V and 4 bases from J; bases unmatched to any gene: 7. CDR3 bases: TGTGCCAGCACCCCGGACAGGCCTTACAATGAGCAGTTCTTC. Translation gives CASTPDRPYNEQFF.

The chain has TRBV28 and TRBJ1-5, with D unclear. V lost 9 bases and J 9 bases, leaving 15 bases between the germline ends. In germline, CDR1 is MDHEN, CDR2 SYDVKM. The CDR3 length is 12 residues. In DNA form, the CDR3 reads TGTGCCAGTCTGACGGGTAGATCGCCCCAGCATTTT. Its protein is CASLTGRSPQHF.

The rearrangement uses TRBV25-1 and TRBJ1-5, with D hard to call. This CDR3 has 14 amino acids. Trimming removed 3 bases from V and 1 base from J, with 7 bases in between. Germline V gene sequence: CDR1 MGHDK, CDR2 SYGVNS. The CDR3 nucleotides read TGTGCCAGCAGTGACGGCCTAAGCAATCAGCCCCAGCATTTT. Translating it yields CASSDGLSNQPQHF.

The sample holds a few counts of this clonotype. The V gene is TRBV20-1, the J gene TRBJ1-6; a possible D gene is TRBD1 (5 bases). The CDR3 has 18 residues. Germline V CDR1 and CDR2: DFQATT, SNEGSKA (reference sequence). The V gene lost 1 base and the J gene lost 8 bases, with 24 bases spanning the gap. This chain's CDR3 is CSARAVGQGGSFDSPLHF. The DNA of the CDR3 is TGCAGTGCTAGAGCAGTGGGGCAGGGAGGGAGTTTTGATTCACCCCTCCACTTT.

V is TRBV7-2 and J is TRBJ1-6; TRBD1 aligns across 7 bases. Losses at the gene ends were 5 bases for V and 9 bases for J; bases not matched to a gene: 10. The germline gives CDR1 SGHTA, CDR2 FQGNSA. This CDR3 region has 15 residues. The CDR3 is CASSAVGGEGSPLHF. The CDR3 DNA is TGTGCCAGCAGCGCCGTAGGGGGCGAGGGTTCACCCCTCCACTTT.

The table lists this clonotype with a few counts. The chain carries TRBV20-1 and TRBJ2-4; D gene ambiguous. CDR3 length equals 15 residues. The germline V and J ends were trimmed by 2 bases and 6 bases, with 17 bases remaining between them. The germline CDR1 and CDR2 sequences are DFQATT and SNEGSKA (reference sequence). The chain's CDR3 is CSARRPFSSGNIQYF. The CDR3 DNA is TGCAGTGCTAGACGTCCTTTTAGTTCGGGAAACATTCAGTACTTC.

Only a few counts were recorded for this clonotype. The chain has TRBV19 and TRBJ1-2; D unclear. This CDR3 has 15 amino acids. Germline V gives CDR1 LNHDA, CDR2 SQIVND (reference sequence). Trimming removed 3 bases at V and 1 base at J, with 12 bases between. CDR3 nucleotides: TGTGCCAGTAGTATGAACGGACGGCTTAACTATGGCTACACCTTC. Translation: CASSMNGRLNYGYTF.

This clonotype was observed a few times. CDR3 residues: CASSLSRLSYEQYF. CDR3 coding DNA: TGCGCCAGCAGCTTGTCCCGCCTCTCCTACGAGCAGTACTTC. The J gene is TRBJ2-7, the V gene TRBV5-1, with D unclear. V lost 1 base to trimming and J lost 0 bases, with 8 bases between them. The CDR3 covers 14 residues. CDR1 and CDR2 (germline): SGHRS, YFSETQ.

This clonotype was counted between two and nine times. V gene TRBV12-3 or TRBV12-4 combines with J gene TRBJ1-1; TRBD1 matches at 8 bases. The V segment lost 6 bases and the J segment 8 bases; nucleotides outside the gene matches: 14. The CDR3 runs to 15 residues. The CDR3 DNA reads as TGTGCCAGCAGACGCACAGGGACAGGAGGTTTAGAAGCTTTCTTT. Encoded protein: CASRRTGTGGLEAFF.

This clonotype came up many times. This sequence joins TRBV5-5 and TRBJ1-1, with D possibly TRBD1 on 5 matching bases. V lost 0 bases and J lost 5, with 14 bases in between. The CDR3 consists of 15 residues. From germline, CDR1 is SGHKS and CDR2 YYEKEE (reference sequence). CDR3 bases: TGTGCCAGCAGCTTGGCCCCGGGGGGAGTGACTGAAGCTTTCTTT. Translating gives CASSLAPGGVTEAFF.